What follows are 9 T cell receptor beta chains derived from one specimen sequenced in a study of T cells expressing NK-cell markers. TCRdb re-called the 5' RACE reads; every CDR3 protein appears as one record, without DNA. Across some 410,000 distinct CDR3 sequences, the top ten clones capture 6% to 8% of the sample. Sequenced input: blood T cells: a sorted CD56 or NKG2C T cell subset, CD4+ or CD8+ T cells, or bulk PBMC T cells (not recorded which). Receptor source: a woman aged 18-70 years in good health.

V and J are TRBV29-1 and TRBJ2-5; TCRdb's D gene call, TRBD2, goes unchecked for lack of DNA. The V gene's germline CDR1 is SQVTM and CDR2 ANQGSEA. The CDR3 totals 12 residues. CDR3 amino acids: CSAERRGETQYF.

The V gene is TRBV5-1, the J gene TRBJ2-1; TCRdb proposes TRBD2, but this gene call is untestable without DNA. The CDR3 loop spans 13 amino acids. Germline V gene data show CDR1 as SGHRS and CDR2 as YFSETQ. The CDR3: CASSPGTTGQQFF.

The rearrangement links TRBV7-9 to TRBJ1-3; lacking DNA, the TRBD1 call made by TCRdb goes unchecked. Germline lookup yields CDR1 SEHNR and CDR2 FQNEAQ (reference sequence). This CDR3 comprises 14 residues. The CDR3: CASSVVGAGNTIYF.

The rearrangement uses TRBV7-9 and TRBJ2-3; TCRdb outputs TRBD2, but without DNA this stays unchecked. The germline gives CDR1 SEHNR, CDR2 FQNEAQ (reference sequence). This CDR3 contains 16 residues. The CDR3 protein is CASSSLESGSDRAQYF.

The chain is built from TRBV4-3 and TRBJ2-4; no DNA is available, so the TRBD1 call from TCRdb remains unchecked. The CDR3 contains 14 residues. Germline CDR1 is LGHNA and CDR2 is YSLEER. The chain's CDR3 is CASSLRGHQNIQYF.

V is TRBV24-1 and J is TRBJ2-3; lacking DNA, the TRBD2 call made by TCRdb goes unchecked. This CDR3 is built from 15 residues. From germline, CDR1 is KGHDR and CDR2 SFDVKD. CDR3 loop: CATSGGRLNTDTQYF.

The chain is built from TRBV20-1 and TRBJ2-1; checking the TCRdb D call of TRBD2 is not possible without DNA. Per germline, CDR1 DFQATT and CDR2 SNEGSKA (reference sequence). The CDR3 has 15 amino acids. The CDR3 spells CSASKGLAVRNEQFF.

The chain uses TRBV6-2 or TRBV6-3 and TRBJ2-2; TCRdb selects TRBD2, and the lack of DNA leaves this call unchecked. Germline lookup yields CDR1 MNHEY and CDR2 SVGEGT. This CDR3 contains 14 residues. The CDR3 loop reads CASNSGVDTGELFF.

The J gene is TRBJ2-2, the V gene TRBV19; the TCRdb call, TRBD1, lacks DNA for checking. This CDR3 spans 16 amino acids. Germline assignment: CDR1 LNHDA and CDR2 SQIVND (reference sequence). Here the CDR3 reads CASSMGTRARTGELFF.